The following is a T cell receptor beta chain sequence with its context. Antigen: not known. Vbeta (60) and Jbeta (13) primers were used in the PCR. Produced via immunoSEQ multiplex PCR; TCRdb's table is partial and in-frame only. The table shows 110,000 to 150,000 clones, with around three quarters occurring only once. Trimming removed 2 bases at V and 6 bases at J, with 14 bases between. Germline CDR1 SGHDT, CDR2 YYEEEE. The CDR3 has 14 amino acids. The sample is drawn from a study of cytomegalovirus exposure and HLA in healthy donors. Overall study results and limits: CMV serostatus was the only recorded immune exposure for donors. TCR beta chains numbering more than 150 were designated cytomegalovirus-associated. The CMV antigen specificity of a few CMV-associated chains was confirmed through in vitro analysis.

The sequence was obtained from a man between 40 and 49 years old in good health and CMV-seropositive. Specimen: PBMCs. V usage is TRBV5-6 and J usage is TRBJ2-5, with D possibly being TRBD2 (6 bases). This CDR3 is CASSLRSAGKTQYF. CDR3 in DNA: TGTGCCAGCAGCTTAAGGTCGGCGGGAAAGACCCAGTACTTC.